Listed here are 2 T cell receptor beta chains from one sample, sequenced in a study of T cell repertoires in cytomegalovirus infection. Using its own MiXCR run on the reads, TCRdb lists one record per CDR3 protein. The data contain around 530,000 distinct CDR3 sequences, roughly 29% of them singletons. Specimen: PBMCs. All receptors come from a human donor in good health (CMV status not recorded). Some clones in this sample may be carry-over from other donors' samples.

This clonotype has a handful of counts. The genes are TRBV5-4 and TRBJ2-1; a possible D gene is TRBD2 (6 bases). Trimming cost V 2 bases and J 4 bases, with 16 bases left between them. This CDR3 is 16 amino acids long. The germline V gene encodes CDR1 SGHNT and CDR2 YYREEE (reference sequence). The CDR3 protein is CASSFPDGSLYNEQFF. The CDR3 nucleotides are TGTGCCAGCAGCTTTCCGGACGGGAGCCTTTACAATGAGCAGTTCTTC.

This chain links TRBV6-2 or TRBV6-3 with TRBJ1-2; 7 positions agree with TRBD1. The germline gives CDR1 MNHEY, CDR2 SVGEGT. The V gene end was trimmed by 5 bases and the J gene end by 3 bases; junction bases not matched to a gene: 9. The CDR3 loop spans 15 amino acids. The CDR3 DNA reads as TGTGCCAGCAGTATGACTCGGACAGGAGACTATGGCTACACCTTC. Its translation: CASSMTRTGDYGYTF.